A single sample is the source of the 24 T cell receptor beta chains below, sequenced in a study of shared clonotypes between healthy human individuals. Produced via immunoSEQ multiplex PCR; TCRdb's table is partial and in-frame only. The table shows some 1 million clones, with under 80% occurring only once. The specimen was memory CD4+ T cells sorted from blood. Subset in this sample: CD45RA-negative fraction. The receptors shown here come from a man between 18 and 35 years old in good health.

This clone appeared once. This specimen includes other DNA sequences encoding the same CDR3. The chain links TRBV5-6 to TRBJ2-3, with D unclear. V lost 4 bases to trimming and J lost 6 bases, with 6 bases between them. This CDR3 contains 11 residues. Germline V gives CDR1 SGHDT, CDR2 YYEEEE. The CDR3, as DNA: TGTGCCAGCAGCCGTGAGGATACGCAGTATTTT. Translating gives CASSREDTQYF.

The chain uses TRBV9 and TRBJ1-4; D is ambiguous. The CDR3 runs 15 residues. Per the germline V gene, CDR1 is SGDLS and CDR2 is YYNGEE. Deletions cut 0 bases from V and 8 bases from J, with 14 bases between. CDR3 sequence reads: CASSVADGVGEKLFF. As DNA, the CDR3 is TGTGCCAGCAGCGTAGCTGACGGGGTCGGGGAAAAACTGTTTTTT.

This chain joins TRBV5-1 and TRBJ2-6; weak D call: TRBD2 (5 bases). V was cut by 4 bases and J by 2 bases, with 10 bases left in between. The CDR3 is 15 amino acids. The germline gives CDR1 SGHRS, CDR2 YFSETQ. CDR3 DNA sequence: TGCGCCAGCAGCCCGGACTCAGCTGGGGCCAACGTCCTGACTTTC. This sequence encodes CASSPDSAGANVLTF.

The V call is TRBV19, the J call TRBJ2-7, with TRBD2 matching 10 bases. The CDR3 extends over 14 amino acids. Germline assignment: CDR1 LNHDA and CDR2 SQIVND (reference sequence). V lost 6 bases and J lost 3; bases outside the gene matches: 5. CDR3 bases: TGTGCCAGTAGCGGTCTAGCGGGAGTCTACGAGCAGTACTTC. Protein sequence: CASSGLAGVYEQYF.

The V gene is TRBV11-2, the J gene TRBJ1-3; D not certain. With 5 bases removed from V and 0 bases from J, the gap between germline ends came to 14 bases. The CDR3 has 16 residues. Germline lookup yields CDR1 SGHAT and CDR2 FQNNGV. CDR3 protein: CASSLKTYSSGNTIYF. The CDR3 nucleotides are TGTGCCAGCAGCCTCAAGACGTACTCCTCTGGAAACACCATATATTTT.

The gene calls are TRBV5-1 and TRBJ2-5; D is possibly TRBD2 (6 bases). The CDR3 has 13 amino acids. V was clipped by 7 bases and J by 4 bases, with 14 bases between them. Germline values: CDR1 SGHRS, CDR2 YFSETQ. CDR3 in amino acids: CASQIPGVETQYF. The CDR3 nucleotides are TGCGCCAGCCAGATCCCGGGGGTAGAGACCCAGTACTTC.

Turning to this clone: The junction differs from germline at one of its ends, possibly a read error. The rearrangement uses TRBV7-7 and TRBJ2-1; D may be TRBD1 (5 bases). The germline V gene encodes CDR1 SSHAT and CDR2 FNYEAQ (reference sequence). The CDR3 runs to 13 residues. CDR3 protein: CASSSNVGDEQFF. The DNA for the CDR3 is TGTGCTAGCAGCTCCAACGTAGGGGATGAGCAGTTCTTC.

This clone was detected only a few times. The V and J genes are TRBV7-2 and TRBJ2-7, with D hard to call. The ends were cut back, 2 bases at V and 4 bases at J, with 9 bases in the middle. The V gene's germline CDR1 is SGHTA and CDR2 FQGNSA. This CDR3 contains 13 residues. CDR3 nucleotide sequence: TGTGCCAGCAGCTTAACCGACGGGTACGAGCAGTACTTC. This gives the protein CASSLTDGYEQYF.

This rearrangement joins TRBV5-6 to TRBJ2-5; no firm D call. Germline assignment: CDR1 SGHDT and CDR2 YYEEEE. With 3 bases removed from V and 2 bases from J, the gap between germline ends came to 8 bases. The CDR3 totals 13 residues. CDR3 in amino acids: CASSWRGQETQYF. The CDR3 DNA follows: TGTGCCAGCAGCTGGCGAGGTCAAGAGACCCAGTACTTC.

The CDR3: CASSRMGTALGDEQFF. CDR3 DNA sequence: TGCGCCAGCAGCAGGATGGGGACAGCCTTAGGCGATGAGCAGTTCTTC. V is TRBV10-1 and J is TRBJ2-1, with 7 bases fitting TRBD1. CDR1 is WNHNN, CDR2 SYGVQD, per germline (reference sequence). CDR3 length: 16 residues. V was clipped by 6 bases and J by 8 bases; unmatched bases: 16.

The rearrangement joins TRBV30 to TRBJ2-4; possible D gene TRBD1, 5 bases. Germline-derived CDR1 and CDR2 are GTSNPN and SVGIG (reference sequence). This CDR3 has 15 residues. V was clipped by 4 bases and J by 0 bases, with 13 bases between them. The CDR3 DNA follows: TGTGCCTGGAAGTCTAAGGGGATAGCCAAAAACATTCAGTACTTC. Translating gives CAWKSKGIAKNIQYF.

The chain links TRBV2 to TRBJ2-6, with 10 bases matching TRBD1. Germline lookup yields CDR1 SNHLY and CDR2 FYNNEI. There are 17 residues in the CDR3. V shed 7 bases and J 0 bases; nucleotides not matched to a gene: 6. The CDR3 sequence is CASNDRGHLSGANVLTF. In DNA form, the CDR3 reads TGTGCCAGCAATGACAGGGGGCACCTCTCTGGGGCCAACGTCCTGACTTTC.

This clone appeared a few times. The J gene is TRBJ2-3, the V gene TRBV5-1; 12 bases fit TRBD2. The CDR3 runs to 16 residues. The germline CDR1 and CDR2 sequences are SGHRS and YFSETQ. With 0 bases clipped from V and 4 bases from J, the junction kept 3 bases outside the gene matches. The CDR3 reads CASSLGASGGADTQYF. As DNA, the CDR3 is TGCGCCAGCAGCTTGGGAGCTAGCGGGGGGGCAGATACGCAGTATTTT.

CDR3 sequence reads: CASDSGQGHNEQFF. The DNA for the CDR3 is TGTGCCAGCGATTCGGGACAGGGCCACAATGAGCAGTTCTTC. This chain links TRBV6-1 with TRBJ2-1, with 9 bases fitting TRBD1. The germline V gene has CDR1 MNHNS and CDR2 SASEGT. The CDR3 has 14 residues. Losses at the gene ends were 8 bases for V and 5 bases for J; bases not matched to a gene: 7.

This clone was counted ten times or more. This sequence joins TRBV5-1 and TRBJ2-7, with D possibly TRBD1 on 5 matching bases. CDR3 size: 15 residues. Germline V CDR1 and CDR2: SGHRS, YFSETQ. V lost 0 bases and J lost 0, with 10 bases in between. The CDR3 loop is CASSLAPGPSYEQYF. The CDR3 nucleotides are TGCGCCAGCAGCTTGGCCCCAGGGCCCTCCTACGAGCAGTACTTC. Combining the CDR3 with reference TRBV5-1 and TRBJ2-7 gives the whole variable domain KAGVTQTPRYLIKTRGQQVTLSCSPISGHRSVSWYQQTPGQGLQFLFEYFSETQRNKGNFPGRFSGRQFSNSRSEMNVSTLELGDSALYLCASSLAPGPSYEQYFGPGTRLTVT.

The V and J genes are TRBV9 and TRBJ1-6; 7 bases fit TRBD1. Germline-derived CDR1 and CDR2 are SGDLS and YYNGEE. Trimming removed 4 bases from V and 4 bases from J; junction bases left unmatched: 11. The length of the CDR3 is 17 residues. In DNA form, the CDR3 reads TGTGCCAGCAGCCCTCTGGAGGGGGCGTCGTATAATTCACCCCTCCACTTT. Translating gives CASSPLEGASYNSPLHF.

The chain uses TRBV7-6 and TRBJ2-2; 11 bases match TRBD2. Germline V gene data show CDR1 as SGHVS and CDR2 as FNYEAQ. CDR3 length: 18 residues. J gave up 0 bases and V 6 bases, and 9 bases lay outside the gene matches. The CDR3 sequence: CASSLSTSGTANTGELFF. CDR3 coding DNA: TGTGCCAGCAGTTTATCGACTAGCGGGACAGCGAACACCGGGGAGCTGTTTTTT.

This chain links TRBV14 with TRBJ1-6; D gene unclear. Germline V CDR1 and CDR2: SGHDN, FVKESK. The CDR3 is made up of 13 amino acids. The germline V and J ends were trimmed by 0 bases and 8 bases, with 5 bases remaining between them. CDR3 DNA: TGTGCCAGCAGCCAAGAAGGGTATTCACCCCTCCACTTT. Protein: CASSQEGYSPLHF. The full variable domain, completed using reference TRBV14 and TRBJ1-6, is EAGVTQFPSHSVIEKGQTVTLRCDPISGHDNLYWYRRVMGKEIKFLLHFVKESKQDESGMPNNRFLAERTGGTYSTLKVQPAELEDSGVYFCASSQEGYSPLHFGNGTRLTVT.

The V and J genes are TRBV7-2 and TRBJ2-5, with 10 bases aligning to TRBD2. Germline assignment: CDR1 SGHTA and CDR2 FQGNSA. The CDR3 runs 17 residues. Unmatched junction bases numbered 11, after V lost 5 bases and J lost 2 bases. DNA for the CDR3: TGTGCCAGCAGCCCGGGTAGGGCTAGCGGGGGACAAGAGACCCAGTACTTC. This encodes CASSPGRASGGQETQYF.

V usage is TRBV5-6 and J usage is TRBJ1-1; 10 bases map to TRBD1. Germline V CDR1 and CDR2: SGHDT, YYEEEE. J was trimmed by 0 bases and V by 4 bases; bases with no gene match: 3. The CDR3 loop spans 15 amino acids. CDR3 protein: CASSEGTGVNTEAFF. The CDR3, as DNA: TGTGCCAGCAGCGAAGGGACAGGGGTGAACACTGAAGCTTTCTTT.

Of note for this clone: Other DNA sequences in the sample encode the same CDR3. CDR3 in DNA: TGTGCCAGTAGTATACCAACAGGGTACTATGGCTACACCTTC. Amino acid sequence: CASSIPTGYYGYTF. The chain carries TRBV19 and TRBJ1-2, with D possibly being TRBD1 (6 bases). With 2 bases removed from V and 3 bases from J, the gap between germline ends came to 10 bases. Looked up from germline, CDR1 is LNHDA and CDR2 is SQIVND (reference sequence). The CDR3 runs 14 residues.

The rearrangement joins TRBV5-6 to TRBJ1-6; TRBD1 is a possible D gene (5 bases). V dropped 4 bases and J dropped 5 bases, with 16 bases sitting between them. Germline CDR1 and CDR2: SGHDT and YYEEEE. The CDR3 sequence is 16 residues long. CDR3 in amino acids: CASSRQWGGNNSPLHF. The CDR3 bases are TGTGCCAGCAGCAGACAGTGGGGGGGTAATAATTCACCCCTCCACTTT. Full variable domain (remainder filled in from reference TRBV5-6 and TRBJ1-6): DAGVTQSPTHLIKTRGQQVTLRCSPKSGHDTVSWYQQALGQGPQFIFQYYEEEERQRGNFPDRFSGHQFPNYSSELNVNALLLGDSALYLCASSRQWGGNNSPLHFGNGTRLTVT.

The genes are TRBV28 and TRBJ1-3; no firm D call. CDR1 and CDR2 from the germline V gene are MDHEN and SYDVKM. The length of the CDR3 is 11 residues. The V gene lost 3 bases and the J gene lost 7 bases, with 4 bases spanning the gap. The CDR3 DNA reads TGTGCCAGCAGTTTCCAGAACACCATATATTTT. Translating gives CASSFQNTIYF.

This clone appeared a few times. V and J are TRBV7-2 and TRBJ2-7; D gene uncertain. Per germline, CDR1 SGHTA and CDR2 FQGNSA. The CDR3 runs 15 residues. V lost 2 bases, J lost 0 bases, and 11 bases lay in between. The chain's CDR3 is CASSLSEAYSYEQYF. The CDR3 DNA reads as TGTGCCAGCAGCTTAAGCGAAGCGTACTCCTACGAGCAGTACTTC.